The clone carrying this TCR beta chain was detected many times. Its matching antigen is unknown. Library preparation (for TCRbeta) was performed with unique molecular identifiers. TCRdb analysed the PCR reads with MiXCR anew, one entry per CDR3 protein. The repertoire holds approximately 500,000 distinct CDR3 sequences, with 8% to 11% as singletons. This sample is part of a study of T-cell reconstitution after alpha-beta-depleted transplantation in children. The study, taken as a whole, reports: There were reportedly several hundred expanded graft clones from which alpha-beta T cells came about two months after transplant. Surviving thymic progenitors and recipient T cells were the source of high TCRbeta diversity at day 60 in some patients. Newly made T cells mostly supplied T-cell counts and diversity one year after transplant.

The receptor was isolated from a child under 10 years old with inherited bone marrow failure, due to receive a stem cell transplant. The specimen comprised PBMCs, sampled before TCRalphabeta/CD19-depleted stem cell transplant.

The CDR3 loop is CASTSHGGIEQYF. The CDR3 nucleotides read TGTGCCAGCACCAGCCACGGGGGGATTGAGCAGTACTTC. The chain is built from TRBV6-2 or TRBV6-3 and TRBJ2-7; the match to TRBD2 covers 7 bases. Germline V CDR1 and CDR2: MNHEY, SVGEGT. The CDR3 has 13 amino acids. J lost 7 bases, V lost 7 bases, and 10 bases had no gene match.